This T cell receptor beta chain was documented in a study of tumor-infiltrating lymphocytes in oesophageal squamous cell carcinoma. A single record per CDR3 protein comes from TCRdb applying MiXCR to the PCR reads. The sample consists of about 15,000 distinct CDR3 sequences, approximately 50% of them appearing once. In its sample, this clonotype is medium-sized. Trimming took off 1 base at V and 1 base at J, with 8 bases between the two ends. CDR1 is SGHTA, CDR2 FQGTGA, per germline. This CDR3 has 16 residues. The material sequenced was esophageal tumor tissue. The chain recombines TRBV7-3 with TRBJ2-6; TRBD2 might be the D (5 bases). The TCR comes from a male donor with esophageal squamous cell carcinoma. The CDR3: CASSLSGGSGANVLTF. CDR3 nucleotides: TGTGCCAGCAGCTTAAGTGGAGGATCTGGGGCCAACGTCCTGACTTTC. Combining the CDR3 with reference TRBV7-3 and TRBJ2-6 gives the whole variable domain GAGVSQTPSNKVTEKGKYVELRCDPISGHTALYWYRQSLGQGPEFLIYFQGTGAADDSGLPNDRFFAVRPEGSVSTLKIQRTERGDSAVYLCASSLSGGSGANVLTFGAGSRLTVL.